The 8 T cell receptor beta chains below all came from one sample that was sequenced in a study of metastatic and nonmetastatic thyroid tumors. Ahead of thyroid surgery, no patient had received treatment of any kind. Via MiXCR, TCRdb re-called the PCR reads. The sample carries 30,000 to 35,000 clones, about 15% recorded once. The sample consisted of blood. The receptors shown here come from a female donor with papillary thyroid cancer or a benign thyroid nodule (not recorded which). Some clones in this sample may be carry-over from other donors' samples.

This clone was seen at least ten times. The J gene is TRBJ2-5, the V gene TRBV11-2, with a possible D match to TRBD2 (5 bases). V shed 5 bases and J shed 5 bases, with 15 bases lying between them. The length of the CDR3 is 14 residues. Germline lookup yields CDR1 SGHAT and CDR2 FQNNGV. CDR3 protein: CASSQLVKPETQYF. The DNA of the CDR3 is TGTGCCAGCAGCCAACTAGTAAAGCCGGAGACCCAGTACTTC.

This clone has ten or more counts. The chain carries TRBV13 and TRBJ2-5; possibly TRBD2 for D (6 bases). This CDR3 contains 14 residues. Trimming shortened V by 2 bases and J by 5 bases, and 12 bases separated the two germline ends. Germline-derived CDR1 and CDR2 are PRHDT and FYEKMQ (reference sequence). CDR3 sequence: CASSLWGVEETQYF. As DNA, the CDR3 is TGTGCCAGCAGCTTATGGGGGGTTGAGGAGACCCAGTACTTC.

This rearrangement joins TRBV6-5 to TRBJ2-3; no clear D gene. CDR3 length equals 15 residues. CDR1 is MNHEY, CDR2 SVGAGI, per germline. V was trimmed by 0 bases and J by 1 base, leaving 8 bases between them. The CDR3 loop is CASSYSIAGTDTQYF. CDR3 in DNA: TGTGCCAGCAGTTACTCGATAGCAGGCACAGATACGCAGTATTTT.

This clone was recorded at least ten times. The chain couples TRBV18 to TRBJ2-7; D is unresolved. V lost 2 bases, J lost 4 bases, and 12 bases lay in between. CDR3 size: 14 residues. CDR1 and CDR2 (germline): KGHSH, LQKENI. The CDR3 bases are TGTGCCAGCTCACCAGGGTCAGGCACATACGAGCAGTACTTC. It yields the protein CASSPGSGTYEQYF.

This clone has at least ten counts. The chain carries TRBV27 and TRBJ2-3; 9 positions match TRBD2. The J segment lost 2 bases and the V segment lost 6 bases, leaving 15 bases of the junction unmatched. The germline CDR1 and CDR2 sequences are MNHEY and SMNVEV (reference sequence). The CDR3 consists of 18 residues. The CDR3 sequence is CASSLRPVLAGLTDTQYF. The CDR3 DNA is TGTGCCAGCAGCCTTAGGCCGGTACTAGCGGGCCTCACAGATACGCAGTATTTT.

By share, this clone counts as medium-sized. In nucleotides, the CDR3 is TGCGCCAGCAGCTTGGCACAAATGAACACTGAAGCTTTCTTT. Translating it yields CASSLAQMNTEAFF. The rearrangement joins TRBV5-1 to TRBJ1-1; D is unclear. The CDR3 extends over 14 amino acids. Germline V gives CDR1 SGHRS, CDR2 YFSETQ. Trimming took off 0 bases at V and 0 bases at J, with 6 bases between the two ends.

This clone was counted at least ten times. V gene TRBV30 combines with J gene TRBJ1-2, with a tentative D call TRBD1 (5 bases). Germline lookup yields CDR1 GTSNPN and CDR2 SVGIG (reference sequence). This CDR3 spans 12 amino acids. Trimming removed 4 bases at V and 6 bases at J, with 12 bases between. CDR3: CAWTRRGHGYTF. In nucleotides, the CDR3 is TGTGCCTGGACAAGGAGGGGACATGGCTACACCTTC.

The sample holds many counts of this clone. The CDR3 DNA follows: TGTGCCAGCAGCTTAGGTCCAGGGGCTGAAGCTTTCTTT. The encoded protein is CASSLGPGAEAFF. The rearrangement joins TRBV7-9 to TRBJ1-1, with D maybe TRBD1 (6 bases). Germline V CDR1 and CDR2: SEHNR, FQNEAQ (reference sequence). V lost 1 base and J lost 6, with 9 bases in between. The CDR3 length is 13 residues.